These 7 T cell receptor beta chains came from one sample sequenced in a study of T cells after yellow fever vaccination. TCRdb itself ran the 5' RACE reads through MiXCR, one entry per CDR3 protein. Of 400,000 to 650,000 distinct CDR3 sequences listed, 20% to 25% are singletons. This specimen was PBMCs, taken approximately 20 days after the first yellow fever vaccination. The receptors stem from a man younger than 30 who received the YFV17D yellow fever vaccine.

DNA for the CDR3: TGTGCCAGCTCACCTAGCCGGGGCCAAAGCTCCTACAATGAGCAGTTCTTC. The encoded protein is CASSPSRGQSSYNEQFF. This rearrangement joins TRBV18 to TRBJ2-1; D may match TRBD1 or TRBD2 (5 bases each). The CDR3 has 17 amino acids. Per germline, CDR1 KGHSH and CDR2 LQKENI. The V end was cut by 3 bases, the J end by 0 bases, with 15 bases between.

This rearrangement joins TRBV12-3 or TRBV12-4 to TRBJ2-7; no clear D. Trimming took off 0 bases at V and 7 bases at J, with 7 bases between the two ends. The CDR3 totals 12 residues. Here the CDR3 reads CASSLANREQYF. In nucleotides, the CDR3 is TGTGCCAGCAGTTTAGCTAATCGGGAGCAGTACTTC.

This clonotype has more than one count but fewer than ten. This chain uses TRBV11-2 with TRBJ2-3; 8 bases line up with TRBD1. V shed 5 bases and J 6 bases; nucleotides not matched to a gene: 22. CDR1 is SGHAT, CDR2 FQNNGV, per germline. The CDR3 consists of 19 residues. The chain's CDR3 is CASSLGDRRGRGGVDTQYF. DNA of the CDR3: TGTGCCAGCAGCCTTGGGGACCGCAGGGGGCGAGGAGGGGTGGATACGCAGTATTTT.

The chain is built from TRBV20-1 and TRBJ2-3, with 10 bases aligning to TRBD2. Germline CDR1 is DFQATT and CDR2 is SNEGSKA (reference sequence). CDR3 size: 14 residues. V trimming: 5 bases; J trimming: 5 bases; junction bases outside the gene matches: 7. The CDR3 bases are TGCAGTGCTTCTTCGACTAGCGGGTTAGATACGCAGTATTTT. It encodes CSASSTSGLDTQYF.

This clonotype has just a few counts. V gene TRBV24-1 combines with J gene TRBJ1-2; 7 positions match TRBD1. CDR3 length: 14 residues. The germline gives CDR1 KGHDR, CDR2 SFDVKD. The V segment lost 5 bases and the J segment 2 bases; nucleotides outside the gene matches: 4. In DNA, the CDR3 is TGTGCCACCAGTGGGAGGGGACAGAACTATGGCTACACCTTC. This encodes CATSGRGQNYGYTF.

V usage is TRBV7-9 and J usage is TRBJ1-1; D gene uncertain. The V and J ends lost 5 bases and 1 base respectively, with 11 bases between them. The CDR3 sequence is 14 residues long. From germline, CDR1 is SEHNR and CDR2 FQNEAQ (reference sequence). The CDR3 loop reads CASSTRTPNTEAFF. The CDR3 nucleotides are TGTGCCAGCAGCACCCGGACGCCGAACACTGAAGCTTTCTTT.

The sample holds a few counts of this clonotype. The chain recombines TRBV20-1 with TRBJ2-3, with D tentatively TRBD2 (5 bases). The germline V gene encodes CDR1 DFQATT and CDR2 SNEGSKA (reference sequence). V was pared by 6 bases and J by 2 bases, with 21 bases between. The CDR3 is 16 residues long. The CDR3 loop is CSAHEDSGMLTDTQYF. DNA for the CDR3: TGCAGTGCCCATGAGGACTCGGGGATGCTCACAGATACGCAGTATTTT.